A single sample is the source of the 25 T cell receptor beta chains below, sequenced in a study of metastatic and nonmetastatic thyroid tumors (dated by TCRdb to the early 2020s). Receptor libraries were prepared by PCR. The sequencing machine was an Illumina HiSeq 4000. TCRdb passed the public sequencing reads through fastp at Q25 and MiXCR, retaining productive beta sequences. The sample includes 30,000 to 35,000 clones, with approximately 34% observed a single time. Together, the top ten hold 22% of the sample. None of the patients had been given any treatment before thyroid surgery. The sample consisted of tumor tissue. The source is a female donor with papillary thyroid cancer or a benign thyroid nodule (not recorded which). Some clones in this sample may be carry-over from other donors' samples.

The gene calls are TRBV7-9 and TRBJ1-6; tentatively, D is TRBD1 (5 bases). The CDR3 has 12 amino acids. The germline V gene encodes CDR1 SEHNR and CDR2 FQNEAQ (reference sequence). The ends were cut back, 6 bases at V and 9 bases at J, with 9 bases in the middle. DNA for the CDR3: TGTGCCAGCAGGGGGGAGGGTTCACCCCTCCACTTT. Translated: CASRGEGSPLHF. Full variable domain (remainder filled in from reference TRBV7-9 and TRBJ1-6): DTGVSQNPRHKITKRGQNVTFRCDPISEHNRLYWYRQTLGQGPEFLTYFQNEAQLEKSRLLSDRFSAERPKGSFSTLEIQRTEQGDSAMYLCASRGEGSPLHFGNGTRLTVT.

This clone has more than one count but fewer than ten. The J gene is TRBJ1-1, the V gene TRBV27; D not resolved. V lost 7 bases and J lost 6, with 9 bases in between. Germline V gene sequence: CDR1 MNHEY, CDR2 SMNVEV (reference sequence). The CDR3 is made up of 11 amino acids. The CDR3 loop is CASTVHPEAFF. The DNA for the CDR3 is TGTGCCAGCACCGTTCACCCTGAAGCTTTCTTT.

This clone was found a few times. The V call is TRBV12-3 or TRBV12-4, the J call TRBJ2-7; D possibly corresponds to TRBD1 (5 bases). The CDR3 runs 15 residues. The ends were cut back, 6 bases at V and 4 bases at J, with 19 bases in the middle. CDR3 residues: CASSSPGLKGYEQYF. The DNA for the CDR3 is TGTGCCAGCAGCAGCCCCGGGCTAAAGGGGTACGAGCAGTACTTC.

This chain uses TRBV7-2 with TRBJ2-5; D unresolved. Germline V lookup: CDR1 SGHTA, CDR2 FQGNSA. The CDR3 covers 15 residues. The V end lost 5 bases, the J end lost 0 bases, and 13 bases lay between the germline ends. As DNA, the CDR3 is TGTGCCAGCAGCCCCCAATGGAGCAACCAAGAGACCCAGTACTTC. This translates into CASSPQWSNQETQYF.

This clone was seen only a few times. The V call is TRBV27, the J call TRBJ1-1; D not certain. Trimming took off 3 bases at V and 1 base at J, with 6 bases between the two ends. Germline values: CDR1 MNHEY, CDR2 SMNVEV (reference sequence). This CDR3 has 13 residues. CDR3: CASSFTQNTEAFF. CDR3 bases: TGTGCCAGCAGTTTCACCCAGAACACTGAAGCTTTCTTT.

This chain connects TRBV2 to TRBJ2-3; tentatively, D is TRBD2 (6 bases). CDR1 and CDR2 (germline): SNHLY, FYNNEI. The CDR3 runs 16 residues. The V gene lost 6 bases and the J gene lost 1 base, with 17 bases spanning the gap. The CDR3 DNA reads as TGTGCCAGCAGCGAAACCGGGACGGGGGGCACAGATACGCAGTATTTT. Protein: CASSETGTGGTDTQYF.

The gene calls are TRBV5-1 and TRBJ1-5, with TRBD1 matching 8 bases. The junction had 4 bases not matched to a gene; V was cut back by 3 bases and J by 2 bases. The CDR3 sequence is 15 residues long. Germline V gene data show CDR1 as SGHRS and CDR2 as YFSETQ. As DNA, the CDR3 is TGCGCCAGCAGCTACGGACAGGGAGGCAATCAGCCCCAGCATTTT. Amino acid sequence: CASSYGQGGNQPQHF.

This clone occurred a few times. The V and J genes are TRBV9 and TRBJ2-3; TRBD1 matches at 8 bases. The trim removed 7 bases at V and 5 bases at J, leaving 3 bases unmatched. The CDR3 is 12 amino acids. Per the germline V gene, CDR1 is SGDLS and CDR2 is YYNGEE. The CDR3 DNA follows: TGTGCCAGCGGGACAGGTGAAGATACGCAGTATTTT. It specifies CASGTGEDTQYF.

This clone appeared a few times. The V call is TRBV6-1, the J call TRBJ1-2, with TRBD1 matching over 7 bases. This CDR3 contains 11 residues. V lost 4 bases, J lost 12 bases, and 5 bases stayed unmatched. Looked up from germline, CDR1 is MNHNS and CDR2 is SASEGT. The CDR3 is CASSGQGTNTF. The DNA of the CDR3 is TGTGCCAGCAGTGGACAGGGTACGAACACCTTC.

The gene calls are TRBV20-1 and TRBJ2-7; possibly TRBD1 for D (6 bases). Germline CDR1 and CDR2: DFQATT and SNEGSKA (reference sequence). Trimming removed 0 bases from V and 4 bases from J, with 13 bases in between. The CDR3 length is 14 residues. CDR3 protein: CSARDKTGLYEQYF. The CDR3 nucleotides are TGCAGTGCTAGAGATAAGACAGGCTTATACGAGCAGTACTTC.

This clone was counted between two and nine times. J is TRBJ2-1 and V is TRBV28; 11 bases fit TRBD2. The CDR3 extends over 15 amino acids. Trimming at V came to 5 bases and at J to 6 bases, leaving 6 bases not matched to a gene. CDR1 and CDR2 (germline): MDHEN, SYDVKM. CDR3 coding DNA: TGTGCCAGCAGTCGAACTAGCGGGAGAGGCAATGAGCAGTTCTTC. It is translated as CASSRTSGRGNEQFF.

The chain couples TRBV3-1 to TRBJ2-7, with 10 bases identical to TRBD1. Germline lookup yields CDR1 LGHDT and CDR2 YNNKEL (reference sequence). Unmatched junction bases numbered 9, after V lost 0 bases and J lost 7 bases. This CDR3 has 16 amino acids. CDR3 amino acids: CASSQDRGQGSKEQYF. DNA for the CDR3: TGTGCCAGCAGCCAAGATAGGGGACAGGGGAGCAAAGAGCAGTACTTC.

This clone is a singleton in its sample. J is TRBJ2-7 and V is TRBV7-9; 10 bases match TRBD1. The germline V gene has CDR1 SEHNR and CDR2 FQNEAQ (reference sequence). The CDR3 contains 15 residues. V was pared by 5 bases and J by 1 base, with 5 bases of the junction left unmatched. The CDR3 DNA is TGTGCCAGCAGCCCACCGGGACAGGGGTCCTACGAGCAGTACTTC. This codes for CASSPPGQGSYEQYF.

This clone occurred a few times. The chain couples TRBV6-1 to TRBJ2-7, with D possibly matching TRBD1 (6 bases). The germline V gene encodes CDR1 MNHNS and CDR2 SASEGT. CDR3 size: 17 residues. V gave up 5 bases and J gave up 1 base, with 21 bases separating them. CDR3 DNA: TGTGCCAGCAGTAAACGGCCGACAGGTCCAATTTCCTACGAGCAGTACTTC. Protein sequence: CASSKRPTGPISYEQYF.

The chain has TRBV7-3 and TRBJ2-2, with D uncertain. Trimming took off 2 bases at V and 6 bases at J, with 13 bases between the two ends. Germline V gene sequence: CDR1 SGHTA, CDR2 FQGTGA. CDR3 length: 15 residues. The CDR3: CASSLGLAAAGELFF. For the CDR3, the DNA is TGTGCCAGCAGCTTAGGTCTCGCGGCAGCCGGGGAGCTGTTTTTT.

The CDR3: CASRPGQGSNQPQHF. The CDR3 DNA sequence: TGTGCCAGCAGGCCCGGACAGGGCAGCAATCAGCCCCAGCATTTT. J is TRBJ1-5 and V is TRBV2; 8 positions agree with TRBD1. Germline CDR1 and CDR2: SNHLY and FYNNEI. The CDR3 runs 15 residues. Losses at the gene ends were 6 bases for V and 1 base for J; bases not matched to a gene: 5.

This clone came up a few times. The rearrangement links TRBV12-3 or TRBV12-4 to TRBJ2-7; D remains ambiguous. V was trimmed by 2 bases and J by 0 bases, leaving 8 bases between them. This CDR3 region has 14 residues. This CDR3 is CASSLTQSSYEQYF. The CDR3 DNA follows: TGTGCCAGCAGTTTAACCCAGAGCTCCTACGAGCAGTACTTC.

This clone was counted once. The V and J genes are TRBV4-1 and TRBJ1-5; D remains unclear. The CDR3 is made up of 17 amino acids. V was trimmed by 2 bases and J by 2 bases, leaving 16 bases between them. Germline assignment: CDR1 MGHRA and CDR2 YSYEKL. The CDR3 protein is CASSQTGSPLGNQPQHF. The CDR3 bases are TGCGCCAGCAGCCAAACGGGTTCCCCGTTGGGCAATCAGCCCCAGCATTTT.

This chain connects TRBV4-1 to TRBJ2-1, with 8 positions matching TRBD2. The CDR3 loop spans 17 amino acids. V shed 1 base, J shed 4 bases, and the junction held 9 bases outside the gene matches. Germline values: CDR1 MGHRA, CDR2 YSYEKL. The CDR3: CASSQAPLSGTYNEQFF. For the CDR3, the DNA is TGCGCCAGCAGCCAAGCCCCACTTAGCGGGACTTACAATGAGCAGTTCTTC.

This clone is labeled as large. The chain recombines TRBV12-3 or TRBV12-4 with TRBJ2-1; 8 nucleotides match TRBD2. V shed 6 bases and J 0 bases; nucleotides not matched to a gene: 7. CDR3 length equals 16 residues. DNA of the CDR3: TGTGCCAGCAGCCTCCGGGGGGGAAGCTCCTACAATGAGCAGTTCTTC. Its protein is CASSLRGGSSYNEQFF.

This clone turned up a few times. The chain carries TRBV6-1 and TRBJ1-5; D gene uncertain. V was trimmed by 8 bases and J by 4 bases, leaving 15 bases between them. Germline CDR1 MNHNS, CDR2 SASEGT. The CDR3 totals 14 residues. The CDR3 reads CASGRSVENQPQHF. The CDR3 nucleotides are TGTGCCAGCGGTCGTTCGGTGGAGAATCAGCCCCAGCATTTT.

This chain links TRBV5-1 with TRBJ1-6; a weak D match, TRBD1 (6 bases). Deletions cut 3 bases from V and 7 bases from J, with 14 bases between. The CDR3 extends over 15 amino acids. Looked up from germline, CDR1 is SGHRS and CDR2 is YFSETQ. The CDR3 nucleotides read TGCGCCAGCAGCTCCACTGGGGGCTGGAATTCACCCCTCCACTTT. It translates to CASSSTGGWNSPLHF.

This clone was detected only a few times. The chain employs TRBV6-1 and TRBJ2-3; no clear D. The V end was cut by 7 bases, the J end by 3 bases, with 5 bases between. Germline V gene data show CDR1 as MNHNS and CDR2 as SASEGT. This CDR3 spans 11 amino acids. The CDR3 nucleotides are TGTGCCAGCACGAGGACAGATACGCAGTATTTT. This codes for CASTRTDTQYF.

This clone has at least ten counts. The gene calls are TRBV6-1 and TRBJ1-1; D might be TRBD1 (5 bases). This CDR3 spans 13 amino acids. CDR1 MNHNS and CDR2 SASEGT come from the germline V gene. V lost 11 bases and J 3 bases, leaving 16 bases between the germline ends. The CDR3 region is CAAGVEGDTEAFF. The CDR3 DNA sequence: TGTGCCGCGGGGGTCGAAGGGGACACTGAAGCTTTCTTT.

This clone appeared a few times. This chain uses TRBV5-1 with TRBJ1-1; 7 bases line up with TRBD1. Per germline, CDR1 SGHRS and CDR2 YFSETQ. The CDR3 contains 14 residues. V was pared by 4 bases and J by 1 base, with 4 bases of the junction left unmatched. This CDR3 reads CASSGGQRNTEAFF. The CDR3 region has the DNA TGCGCCAGCAGCGGGGGACAGAGGAACACTGAAGCTTTCTTT.